Below are 26 T cell receptor beta chains sequenced from a single sample in a study of blood T cell repertoires in COVID-19. Measured with immunoSEQ multiplex PCR; TCRdb has only the in-frame clones, and not every one. The sample lists some 200,000 clones; around 80% were seen once. Sequenced: peripheral blood. These receptors came from a woman aged 25 to 39 with COVID-19, enrolled during active disease.

V gene TRBV19 combines with J gene TRBJ1-1; D not certain. Deletions cut 5 bases from V and 2 bases from J, with 15 bases between. Germline V gene data show CDR1 as LNHDA and CDR2 as SQIVND (reference sequence). The CDR3 length is 15 residues. The CDR3 sequence: CASSGRWDLNTEAFF. The CDR3 nucleotides read TGTGCCAGTAGTGGGAGGTGGGATCTTAACACTGAAGCTTTCTTT.

The chain recombines TRBV5-5 with TRBJ2-7, with 9 bases matching TRBD1. Germline trimming cut 6 bases from V and 3 bases from J; bases unmatched to any gene: 4. The CDR3 extends over 13 amino acids. The germline gives CDR1 SGHKS, CDR2 YYEKEE (reference sequence). CDR3: CASIPTGGYEQYF. CDR3 bases: TGTGCCAGCATCCCGACAGGGGGCTACGAGCAGTACTTC.

The chain joins TRBV18 to TRBJ1-2; 7 nucleotides align to TRBD1. The V segment lost 3 bases and the J segment 3 bases; nucleotides outside the gene matches: 16. The CDR3 sequence is 18 residues long. Looked up from germline, CDR1 is KGHSH and CDR2 is LQKENI. CDR3 sequence (DNA): TGTGCCAGCTCACCCTGGACAGGTTCCTCGGTTCCCCACTATGGCTACACCTTC. It codes for CASSPWTGSSVPHYGYTF.

This clone has a handful of counts. This chain joins TRBV5-4 and TRBJ1-2; D unclear. The CDR3 covers 13 residues. V was trimmed by 0 bases and J by 4 bases, leaving 7 bases between them. CDR1 is SGHNT and CDR2 is YYREEE in the germline V gene (reference sequence). The CDR3: CASSLDSPYGYTF. The CDR3 nucleotides read TGTGCCAGCAGCTTGGACAGCCCCTATGGCTACACCTTC.

The genes are TRBV2 and TRBJ2-7; tentatively, D is TRBD1 (6 bases). This CDR3 is 15 amino acids long. With 7 bases removed from V and 3 bases from J, the gap between germline ends came to 19 bases. Germline CDR1 is SNHLY and CDR2 is FYNNEI. The CDR3 DNA reads TGTGCCAGCACTGTACACCGAGGGGGTCACTACGAGCAGTACTTC. Its protein product is CASTVHRGGHYEQYF.

The J gene is TRBJ2-1, the V gene TRBV27; the D gene is possibly TRBD1 (6 bases). Germline CDR1 is MNHEY and CDR2 is SMNVEV (reference sequence). V lost 3 bases, J lost 15 bases, and 15 bases lay in between. The CDR3 loop spans 12 amino acids. The CDR3 DNA sequence: TGTGCCAGCAGTTTCTCCGGGACAACGTGGTTCTTC. Amino acid sequence: CASSFSGTTWFF.

The rearrangement uses TRBV7-3 and TRBJ2-5, with TRBD1 matching over 8 bases. Germline V CDR1 and CDR2: SGHTA, FQGTGA. The CDR3 sequence is 14 residues long. Trimming took 2 bases from V and 2 from J; bases not matched to a gene: 1. The CDR3 loop is CASSLGQGQETQYF. Here the CDR3 DNA reads TGTGCCAGCAGCTTAGGACAGGGACAAGAGACCCAGTACTTC.

The V and J genes are TRBV14 and TRBJ2-2; the match to TRBD2 covers 9 bases. Germline V gene sequence: CDR1 SGHDN, CDR2 FVKESK. The CDR3 spans 17 residues. V was clipped by 0 bases and J by 6 bases; unmatched bases: 8. The CDR3 sequence is CASSQETGTSFPGELFF. The CDR3 DNA reads TGTGCCAGCAGCCAAGAAACCGGGACTAGCTTCCCCGGGGAGCTGTTTTTT.

The CDR3, as DNA: TGTGCCAGCAGTTCCCCGCGAATACACAGGGGGCTGAGCACCGGGGAGCTGTTTTTT. This encodes CASSSPRIHRGLSTGELFF. The chain links TRBV28 to TRBJ2-2; 9 bases agree with TRBD1. Germline values: CDR1 MDHEN, CDR2 SYDVKM. This CDR3 spans 19 amino acids. The V and J ends lost 4 bases and 4 bases, in that order; junction bases with no gene match: 16.

The CDR3 loop is CASSYSGLGLLGYTF. The CDR3 bases are TGTGCCAGCAGTTACTCGGGGCTAGGCCTCCTTGGCTACACCTTC. J is TRBJ1-2 and V is TRBV6-2 or TRBV6-3, with D perhaps TRBD1 (5 bases). V was clipped by 0 bases and J by 7 bases, with 15 bases between them. The CDR3 has 15 amino acids. Germline lookup yields CDR1 MNHEY and CDR2 SVGEGT.

This chain joins TRBV21-1 and TRBJ2-1; the D segment call TRBD2 is taken from the table without a DNA check. TRBV21-1 counts as a pseudogene. The CDR3 totals 15 residues. The CDR3 nucleotides read TGTGCCAGCAGCGACTTAGCGGGGTCCTACAATGAGCAGTTCTTC. It encodes CASSDLAGSYNEQFF.

The chain links TRBV29-1 to TRBJ1-1; possibly TRBD1 for D (5 bases). The V end was cut by 8 bases, the J end by 5 bases, with 15 bases between. This CDR3 is built from 12 residues. Germline V gene lookup returns CDR1 SQVTM and CDR2 ANQGSEA. The CDR3 DNA follows: TGCAGCCACCGGGATGGGGGGACTGAAGCTTTCTTT. Its protein product is CSHRDGGTEAFF.

This clone has a single count. The chain links TRBV30 to TRBJ2-3, with D perhaps TRBD1 (6 bases). V lost 1 base to trimming and J lost 4 bases, with 9 bases between them. The CDR3 has 13 amino acids. Germline CDR1 reads GTSNPN; CDR2 reads SVGIG (reference sequence). DNA for the CDR3: TGTGCCTGGAGTGGAGGGGGTCCAGATACGCAGTATTTT. Translation: CAWSGGGPDTQYF.

This chain joins TRBV19 and TRBJ1-4, with 9 bases fitting TRBD1. With V trimmed by 5 bases and J by 6 bases, 10 bases remained unmatched. The CDR3 consists of 16 residues. From germline, CDR1 is LNHDA and CDR2 SQIVND (reference sequence). DNA for the CDR3: TGTGCCAGTAGTCCCGGTGGCGGGACAGGGTATGAAAAACTGTTTTTT. Translated, it gives CASSPGGGTGYEKLFF.

The V call is TRBV5-1, the J call TRBJ2-2, with TRBD1 identical over 8 bases. The CDR3 has 18 amino acids. Looked up from germline, CDR1 is SGHRS and CDR2 is YFSETQ. The ends lost 0 bases at V and 7 bases at J; junction bases unmatched: 14. The CDR3 reads CASSLAPRQGTVSGELFF. The CDR3 nucleotides read TGCGCCAGCAGCTTGGCCCCGCGACAGGGGACCGTGAGCGGGGAGCTGTTTTTT.

V and J are TRBV5-4 and TRBJ2-3; D gene ambiguous. From germline, CDR1 is SGHNT and CDR2 YYREEE (reference sequence). Trimming removed 0 bases at V and 3 bases at J, with 5 bases between. There are 13 residues in the CDR3. CDR3 amino acids: CASSLDSTDTQYF. CDR3 nucleotides: TGTGCCAGCAGCTTGGATAGTACAGATACGCAGTATTTT.

The chain is built from TRBV21-1 and TRBJ1-1; the D call of TRBD1 is as the table states it, not checked on the DNA. TRBV21-1 is shown as a pseudogene. The CDR3 has 17 residues. CDR3 coding DNA: TGTGCCAGCAGCCATCAGTTTAGGGACACGCGGAACACTGAAGCTTTCTTT. Translated, it gives CASSHQFRDTRNTEAFF.

This rearrangement joins TRBV11-2 to TRBJ2-7; D remains ambiguous. Germline-derived CDR1 and CDR2 are SGHAT and FQNNGV. The V gene lost 5 bases and the J gene lost 2 bases, with 7 bases spanning the gap. This CDR3 has 12 amino acids. In DNA, the CDR3 is TGTGCCAGCAGCCCCATCCCCTACGAGCAGTACTTC. Its protein product is CASSPIPYEQYF.

This chain connects TRBV7-9 to TRBJ1-4, with D possibly being TRBD1 (6 bases). Trimming removed 2 bases at V and 5 bases at J, with 9 bases between. Germline values: CDR1 SEHNR, CDR2 FQNEAQ (reference sequence). The CDR3 totals 14 residues. CDR3 region: CASSLLTGNEKLFF. DNA for the CDR3: TGTGCCAGCAGCTTATTAACAGGGAATGAAAAACTGTTTTTT. Full variable domain (missing parts from reference TRBV7-9 and TRBJ1-4): DTGVSQNPRHKITKRGQNVTFRCDPISEHNRLYWYRQTLGQGPEFLTYFQNEAQLEKSRLLSDRFSAERPKGSFSTLEIQRTEQGDSAMYLCASSLLTGNEKLFFGSGTQLSVL.

This CDR3 is CASRVEGGVRNTEAFF. In nucleotides, the CDR3 is TGTGCCAGCAGGGTGGAGGGGGGGGTAAGGAACACTGAAGCTTTCTTT. The chain is built from TRBV2 and TRBJ1-1; D possibly corresponds to TRBD1 (6 bases). The length of the CDR3 is 16 residues. V lost 6 bases and J 1 base, leaving 18 bases between the germline ends. Germline V gene sequence: CDR1 SNHLY, CDR2 FYNNEI.

The rearrangement links TRBV5-1 to TRBJ2-1; TRBD2 is a possible D gene (5 bases). Looked up from germline, CDR1 is SGHRS and CDR2 is YFSETQ. The V end was cut by 2 bases, the J end by 3 bases, with 21 bases between. The CDR3 consists of 18 residues. The CDR3 spells CASSFYDGLGGGYNEQFF. The CDR3 bases are TGCGCCAGCAGCTTTTATGACGGATTGGGCGGAGGCTACAATGAGCAGTTCTTC.

Concerning this clone itself: The sample carries other DNA sequences with the same CDR3. CDR3 coding DNA: TGTGCCAGCAGCGCCAGGGGAACGAACACCGGGGAGCTGTTTTTT. Its translation is CASSARGTNTGELFF. The V and J genes are TRBV9 and TRBJ2-2; D possibly corresponds to TRBD1 (6 bases). CDR3 length equals 15 residues. CDR1 and CDR2 (germline): SGDLS, YYNGEE. Deletions cut 3 bases from V and 0 bases from J, with 9 bases between.

This clone appeared a single time. J is TRBJ1-1 and V is TRBV7-2; tentative D call: TRBD1 (6 bases). Germline-derived CDR1 and CDR2 are SGHTA and FQGNSA. V was cut by 5 bases and J by 0 bases, with 19 bases left in between. The CDR3 is made up of 17 amino acids. CDR3 nucleotides: TGTGCCAGCAGCCCTAGAATGGGGGCCAGCCTGAACACTGAAGCTTTCTTT. It specifies CASSPRMGASLNTEAFF.

This chain joins TRBV19 and TRBJ1-2; D call uncertain. Germline V lookup: CDR1 LNHDA, CDR2 SQIVND (reference sequence). The CDR3 runs 13 residues. Trimming shortened V by 3 bases and J by 5 bases, and 10 bases separated the two germline ends. As DNA, the CDR3 is TGTGCCAGTAGTATGAGGGCCACTTATGGCTACACCTTC. As protein: CASSMRATYGYTF.

The gene calls are TRBV6-6 and TRBJ1-5; 9 nucleotides agree with TRBD1. CDR3 length: 14 residues. In germline, CDR1 is MNHNY, CDR2 SVGAGI (reference sequence). After removal of 5 bases from V and 2 bases from J, the junction contained 1 base not matched to a gene. CDR3 nucleotides: TGTGCCAGCAGTAGGACAGGGGGCAATCAGCCCCAGCATTTT. Translated, it gives CASSRTGGNQPQHF.

The J gene is TRBJ1-5, the V gene TRBV15, with D perhaps TRBD1 (6 bases). The CDR3 is made up of 14 amino acids. Trimming stripped 5 bases from V and 6 bases from J, with 14 bases between. CDR1 is LNHNV, CDR2 YYDKDF, per germline (reference sequence). This chain's CDR3 is CATSPTTRGQPQHF. The CDR3 nucleotides read TGTGCCACCAGCCCTACCACCAGGGGTCAGCCCCAGCATTTT.